This TCR beta chain originates from a study of metastatic and nonmetastatic thyroid tumors. About the research overall: Malignant thyroid and benign thyroid patients provided blood and tumor or nodule tissue whose repertoires were compared. Notes on the study in general: Across blood and tumor, TCR beta diversity in malignant thyroid tumors was reportedly significantly higher than in benign nodules.

This clone has a count of ten or more. What it binds is not known. Every patient underwent thyroid surgery untreated. The CDR3 runs to 16 residues. The ends lost 4 bases at V and 4 bases at J; junction bases unmatched: 8. Germline V gene lookup returns CDR1 LNHDA and CDR2 SQIVND (reference sequence). In the authors' methods: CDR3 was compared across clinicopathological groups, and the resulting differences were used to build a distant-metastasis classifier for papillary thyroid cancer. TCRdb ran MiXCR on the PCR reads. What appears here as the V and J calls and clone size reflects TCRdb's work, not the paper's. Of over 25,000 clones listed, around 7% are singletons.

The sample consisted of blood. The V and J genes are TRBV19 and TRBJ1-5, with 9 bases fitting TRBD1. The receptor was derived from a female donor with papillary thyroid cancer or a benign thyroid nodule (not recorded which). Some clones in this sample may be carry-over from other donors' samples. The CDR3 spells CASSTRQGGPNQPQHF. CDR3 sequence (DNA): TGTGCCAGTAGTACCAGACAGGGGGGTCCGAATCAGCCCCAGCATTTT.